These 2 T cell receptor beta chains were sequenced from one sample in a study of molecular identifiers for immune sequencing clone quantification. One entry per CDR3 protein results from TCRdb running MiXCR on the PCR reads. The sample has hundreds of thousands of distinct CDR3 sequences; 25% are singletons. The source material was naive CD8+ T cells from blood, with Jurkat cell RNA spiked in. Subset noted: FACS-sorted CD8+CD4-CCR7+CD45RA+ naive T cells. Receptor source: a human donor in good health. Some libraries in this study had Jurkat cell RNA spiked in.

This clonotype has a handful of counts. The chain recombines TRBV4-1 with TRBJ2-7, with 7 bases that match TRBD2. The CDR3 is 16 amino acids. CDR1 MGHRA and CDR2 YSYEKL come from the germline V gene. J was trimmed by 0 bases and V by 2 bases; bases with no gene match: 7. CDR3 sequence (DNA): TGCGCCAGCAGCCAAACCTTAGCGGGTATCTCCTACGAGCAGTACTTC. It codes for CASSQTLAGISYEQYF.

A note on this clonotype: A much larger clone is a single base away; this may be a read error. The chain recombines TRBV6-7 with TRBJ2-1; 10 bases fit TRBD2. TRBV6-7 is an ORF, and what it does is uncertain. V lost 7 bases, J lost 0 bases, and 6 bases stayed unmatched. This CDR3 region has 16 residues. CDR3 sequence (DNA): TGTGCCAGCATCCCTAGCGGGAGTCCCTCCTACAATGAGCAGTTCTTC. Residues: CASIPSGSPSYNEQFF.